Presented here are 25 T cell receptor beta chains from one specimen sequenced in a study of post-analysis software for immune sequencing data. Study-wide points: In patients, TRBV5-6, TRBV5-1 and TRBV20-1 belonged to five TRBV segments found more frequently than in controls.

What these receptors recognize is not known. Each TCR beta cDNA library carried unique molecular identifiers. TCRdb recomputed calls from the PCR reads with MiXCR, one row per CDR3 protein. The sample lists roughly 800,000 distinct CDR3 sequences, about 57% occurring once. The sample taken for sequencing was blood. Receptors originate from a girl aged 10 to 17 with multiple sclerosis.

The chain couples TRBV5-1 to TRBJ2-3; D gene ambiguous. The CDR3 extends over 14 amino acids. Germline values: CDR1 SGHRS, CDR2 YFSETQ. Trimming shortened V by 4 bases and J by 8 bases, and 17 bases separated the two germline ends. The CDR3 DNA is TGCGCCAGCAGCCCGGACCTGATCACAAGTACGCAGTATTTT. Protein sequence: CASSPDLITSTQYF.

This chain links TRBV12-3 or TRBV12-4 with TRBJ2-2, with 8 bases identical to TRBD1. The CDR3 sequence is 15 residues long. J lost 6 bases, V lost 6 bases, and 9 bases had no gene match. DNA of the CDR3: TGTGCCAGCAGCCCAAGCGCAGGGGGCCCCGGGGAGCTGTTTTTT. It encodes CASSPSAGGPGELFF.

V is TRBV29-1 and J is TRBJ1-1, with D perhaps TRBD1 (6 bases). Germline lookup yields CDR1 SQVTM and CDR2 ANQGSEA. V lost 8 bases, J lost 1 base, and 11 bases lay in between. The CDR3 length is 12 residues. The DNA for the CDR3 is TGCAGCTTTGGACAGAAGAACACTGAAGCTTTCTTT. Its protein is CSFGQKNTEAFF.

V and J are TRBV10-3 and TRBJ1-5; TRBD1 matches 10 bases. Germline V gene sequence: CDR1 ENHRY, CDR2 SYGVKD. V dropped 3 bases and J dropped 6; count of bases not matched to a gene: 5. There are 15 residues in the CDR3. The DNA of the CDR3 is TGTGCCATCAGTGACCGGGACAGGGGTTGTCAGCCCCAGCATTTT. Translating gives CAISDRDRGCQPQHF.

This clonotype was picked up a small number of times. This chain links TRBV20-1 with TRBJ1-1, with TRBD1 matching over 7 bases. The CDR3 contains 15 residues. With V trimmed by 4 bases and J by 1 base, 9 bases remained unmatched. Germline CDR1 DFQATT, CDR2 SNEGSKA (reference sequence). This CDR3 reads CSATQRGQPNTEAFF. CDR3 DNA: TGCAGTGCTACCCAGAGGGGACAGCCGAACACTGAAGCTTTCTTT.

The chain uses TRBV20-1 and TRBJ2-7; TRBD1 might be the D (5 bases). Per the germline V gene, CDR1 is DFQATT and CDR2 is SNEGSKA (reference sequence). V was pared by 2 bases and J by 0 bases, with 11 bases between. The CDR3 contains 14 residues. This CDR3 is CSARIGAVSYEQYF. The DNA for the CDR3 is TGCAGTGCTAGAATAGGGGCGGTCTCCTACGAGCAGTACTTC.

The J gene is TRBJ2-7, the V gene TRBV6-1; a weak D match, TRBD1 (5 bases). Germline loops: CDR1 MNHNS, CDR2 SASEGT. The CDR3 has 15 amino acids. V was pared by 1 base and J by 0 bases, with 10 bases between. CDR3 bases: TGTGCCAGCAGTGAAGTCACCGACAGCTCCTACGAGCAGTACTTC. As protein: CASSEVTDSSYEQYF.

CDR3 loop: CASRSDHEQYF. Here the CDR3 DNA reads TGTGCCAGCAGATCCGACCACGAGCAGTACTTC. The chain employs TRBV12-3 or TRBV12-4 and TRBJ2-7; the D is unclear. V lost 6 bases to trimming and J lost 5 bases, with 8 bases between them. The CDR3 spans 11 residues.

The rearrangement joins TRBV6-5 to TRBJ2-7, with a possible D match to TRBD2 (5 bases). V lost 7 bases and J 1 base, leaving 14 bases between the germline ends. Germline loops: CDR1 MNHEY, CDR2 SVGAGI. CDR3 size: 14 residues. CDR3 in amino acids: CASKRARGSYEQYF. In nucleotides, the CDR3 is TGTGCCAGCAAACGGGCCCGCGGGTCCTACGAGCAGTACTTC.

This clonotype was detected a few times. The V gene is TRBV3-1, the J gene TRBJ1-6; D not resolved. This CDR3 contains 15 residues. Trimming took off 0 bases at V and 7 bases at J, with 10 bases between the two ends. Germline V gives CDR1 LGHDT, CDR2 YNNKEL (reference sequence). The CDR3 spells CASSQDRLLNSPLHF. The DNA for the CDR3 is TGTGCCAGCAGCCAAGATCGGCTGTTGAATTCACCCCTCCACTTT.

V gene TRBV2 combines with J gene TRBJ2-5; TRBD1 might be the D (6 bases). V dropped 6 bases and J dropped 1 base, with 15 bases sitting between them. The germline CDR1 and CDR2 sequences are SNHLY and FYNNEI. The CDR3 is 15 amino acids. The CDR3 DNA reads as TGTGCCAGCAGCCCACTCCGGGACACCCAAGAGACCCAGTACTTC. Translation gives CASSPLRDTQETQYF. Looking up the rest from reference TRBV2 and TRBJ2-5 gives the full variable domain: EPEVTQTPSHQVTQMGQEVILRCVPISNHLYFYWYRQILGQKVEFLVSFYNNEISEKSEIFDDQFSVERPDGSNFTLKIRSTKLEDSAMYFCASSPLRDTQETQYFGPGTRLLVL.

The chain combines TRBV4-1 with TRBJ1-1; TRBD1 matches 7 bases. CDR3 length: 15 amino acids. V was pared by 1 base and J by 4 bases, with 6 bases of the junction left unmatched. Germline V CDR1 and CDR2: MGHRA, YSYEKL. The CDR3 bases are TGCGCCAGCAGCCAAGTTATTAGGGGGCCCACTGAAGCTTTCTTT. As protein: CASSQVIRGPTEAFF.

V usage is TRBV20-1 and J usage is TRBJ2-5; tentatively, D is TRBD2 (6 bases). V lost 0 bases and J lost 2, with 10 bases in between. Germline lookup yields CDR1 DFQATT and CDR2 SNEGSKA (reference sequence). This CDR3 spans 14 amino acids. CDR3 bases: TGCAGTGCTAGAGATTTGAGCGGGCAAGAGACCCAGTACTTC. It translates to CSARDLSGQETQYF.

V and J are TRBV5-6 and TRBJ1-5, with D hard to call. Trimming removed 4 bases from V and 1 base from J, with 9 bases in between. Germline V lookup: CDR1 SGHDT, CDR2 YYEEEE. There are 14 residues in the CDR3. Here the CDR3 reads CASSTGRSNQPQHF. Written as DNA, the CDR3 is TGTGCCAGCAGCACCGGACGGAGCAATCAGCCCCAGCATTTT.

About this clonotype itself: The junction does not match germline at one end; this may be a read error. The chain joins TRBV2 to TRBJ1-5, with 10 bases identical to TRBD1. The CDR3 runs 15 residues. Germline CDR1 is SNHLY and CDR2 is FYNNEI. The CDR3 sequence: CTSTHRDRGSRPQHF. The CDR3 coding sequence is TGTACCAGCACCCACCGGGACAGGGGTTCTCGGCCCCAGCATTTT.

This sequence joins TRBV12-3 or TRBV12-4 and TRBJ1-1; D not resolved. V was clipped by 5 bases and J by 1 base, with 11 bases between them. The CDR3 is 14 amino acids. The DNA for the CDR3 is TGTGCCAGCAGTCCCCCTCGGGGGAACACTGAAGCTTTCTTT. It yields the protein CASSPPRGNTEAFF.

For this clonotype: The junction and the germline gene differ at one end; a read error may be behind it. CDR3 protein: CSAPGPNSYEQNF. For the CDR3, the DNA is TGCAGTGCGCCGGGACCGAACTCCTACGAGCAGAACTTC. The chain is built from TRBV20-1 and TRBJ2-7, with D perhaps TRBD1 or TRBD2 (5 bases each). The CDR3 runs 13 residues. CDR1 DFQATT and CDR2 SNEGSKA come from the germline V gene (reference sequence).

The chain links TRBV20-1 to TRBJ1-1; D is perhaps TRBD1 (6 bases). Germline lookup yields CDR1 DFQATT and CDR2 SNEGSKA (reference sequence). The germline V and J ends were trimmed by 7 bases and 7 bases, with 22 bases remaining between them. The CDR3 is 14 residues long. CDR3 sequence: CSVPTGVQAVEAFF. CDR3 DNA: TGCAGTGTCCCGACAGGAGTTCAGGCGGTTGAAGCTTTCTTT.

This clonotype was observed a few times. This sequence joins TRBV4-1 and TRBJ1-2, with a possible D match to TRBD1 (6 bases). Trimming removed 4 bases at V and 3 bases at J, with 18 bases between. The CDR3 runs to 16 residues. Germline loops: CDR1 MGHRA, CDR2 YSYEKL. The CDR3 sequence is CASSRSGGAPDYGYTF. The CDR3 coding sequence is TGCGCCAGCAGCCGCTCTGGGGGGGCGCCGGACTATGGCTACACCTTC.

This clonotype was observed a few times. The chain links TRBV11-2 to TRBJ2-5; D gene uncertain. The V end was cut by 3 bases, the J end by 1 base, with 15 bases between. This CDR3 spans 16 amino acids. Per the germline V gene, CDR1 is SGHAT and CDR2 is FQNNGV. DNA of the CDR3: TGTGCCAGCAGCTTTTACCCGGCGGCATTCCAAGAGACCCAGTACTTC. As protein: CASSFYPAAFQETQYF.

This clonotype was observed a handful of times. The rearrangement joins TRBV29-1 to TRBJ2-3, with TRBD2 matching over 13 bases. Trimming took 4 bases from V and 0 from J; bases not matched to a gene: 4. This CDR3 region has 16 residues. CDR1 is SQVTM, CDR2 ANQGSEA, per germline. This chain's CDR3 is CSVGGLAGVSTDTQYF. DNA of the CDR3: TGCAGCGTTGGAGGACTAGCGGGGGTCAGCACAGATACGCAGTATTTT.

The chain uses TRBV27 and TRBJ1-2; D is unclear. V lost 3 bases and J lost 7, with 18 bases in between. CDR1 is MNHEY and CDR2 is SMNVEV in the germline V gene (reference sequence). The CDR3 sequence is 15 residues long. The CDR3 is CASSFYSGGLGGYTF. CDR3 sequence (DNA): TGTGCCAGCAGTTTCTATTCAGGAGGCTTAGGTGGCTACACCTTC.

The chain employs TRBV7-3 and TRBJ2-3, with 16 bases identical to TRBD2. Looked up from germline, CDR1 is SGHTA and CDR2 is FQGTGA. The CDR3 is made up of 21 amino acids. With V trimmed by 3 bases and J by 0 bases, 12 bases remained unmatched. CDR3 nucleotides: TGTGCCAGCAGCTTGGGCTCCCCGGGACTAGCGGGGGGGAGAAGCACAGATACGCAGTATTTT. Amino acid sequence: CASSLGSPGLAGGRSTDTQYF.

The rearrangement joins TRBV12-3 or TRBV12-4 to TRBJ2-5, with 9 bases fitting TRBD1. The CDR3 loop spans 17 amino acids. Unmatched junction bases numbered 12, after V lost 3 bases and J lost 4 bases. The CDR3 loop reads CASSFSLGGTGRETQYF. CDR3 coding DNA: TGTGCCAGCAGTTTCTCCCTCGGGGGGACAGGGAGAGAGACCCAGTACTTC.

The chain has TRBV20-1 and TRBJ2-4, with D possibly matching TRBD1 (6 bases). Between the trimmed V and J ends, which lost 0 bases and 3 bases, there was a span of 15 bases. The germline gives CDR1 DFQATT, CDR2 SNEGSKA (reference sequence). The CDR3 loop spans 16 amino acids. The CDR3 region has the DNA TGCAGTGCTAGAGATGTCGGCAGGGGTGACAAAAACATTCAGTACTTC. Translating gives CSARDVGRGDKNIQYF.